The 15 T cell receptor beta chains in this list originate from one sample, sequenced in a study of blood T cell repertoires in COVID-19. The data were produced by immunoSEQ multiplex PCR, yet TCRdb's version contains in-frame clones alone and is incomplete. The sample has under 250,000 clones, about four fifths seen once; the top ten hold around 8.9%. Input material: PBMCs or T cells enriched from blood (not recorded which). These receptors originate from a woman between 50 and 59 years old with acute COVID-19.

The table lists this clone with a few counts. V and J are TRBV11-2 and TRBJ2-3; the D is unclear. The V and J ends lost 6 bases and 0 bases respectively, with 10 bases between them. The germline gives CDR1 SGHAT, CDR2 FQNNGV. The CDR3 loop spans 14 amino acids. CDR3 amino acids: CASSKLLSTDTQYF. CDR3 DNA: TGTGCCAGCAGTAAACTACTTAGCACAGATACGCAGTATTTT.

This chain connects TRBV7-2 to TRBJ2-3; D is possibly TRBD1 (7 bases). Trimming cost V 5 bases and J 4 bases, with 19 bases left between them. This CDR3 is built from 16 residues. The germline gives CDR1 SGHTA, CDR2 FQGNSA. The CDR3 loop is CASSALGGQSSDTQYF. Here the CDR3 DNA reads TGTGCCAGCAGCGCGCTGGGGGGACAGTCGTCAGATACGCAGTATTTT.

The J gene is TRBJ1-3, the V gene TRBV5-4, with 7 bases lining up with TRBD1. Germline lookup yields CDR1 SGHNT and CDR2 YYREEE (reference sequence). After removal of 4 bases from V and 3 bases from J, the junction contained 7 bases not matched to a gene. The CDR3 runs to 15 residues. The CDR3 is CASSLRGSGGNTIYF. DNA of the CDR3: TGTGCCAGCAGCCTCAGGGGGTCGGGTGGAAACACCATATATTTT.

The genes are TRBV10-3 and TRBJ2-1; TRBD2 is a possible D gene (5 bases). The CDR3 sequence is 14 residues long. V was trimmed by 2 bases and J by 1 base, leaving 6 bases between them. The germline gives CDR1 ENHRY, CDR2 SYGVKD. The CDR3, as DNA: TGTGCCATCAGTGAGCGGGGTTCCTACAATGAGCAGTTCTTC. Its protein is CAISERGSYNEQFF.

V is TRBV6-4 and J is TRBJ1-2; 7 bases fit TRBD1. The CDR3 length is 16 residues. V was clipped by 3 bases and J by 2 bases; unmatched bases: 9. The germline V gene encodes CDR1 MRHNA and CDR2 SNTAGT. CDR3 loop: CASSEEGAVGNYGYTF. CDR3 nucleotide sequence: TGTGCCAGCAGTGAGGAGGGGGCCGTAGGAAACTATGGCTACACCTTC.

The gene calls are TRBV10-3 and TRBJ2-7; tentatively, D is TRBD2 (6 bases). CDR1 is ENHRY, CDR2 SYGVKD, per germline. The length of the CDR3 is 18 residues. Deletions cut 4 bases from V and 3 bases from J, with 25 bases between. The CDR3 DNA follows: TGTGCCATCAGTGCTCCGGGGGACTTCACTCAAAGCAGCTACGAGCAGTACTTC. It codes for CAISAPGDFTQSSYEQYF.

This clone was recorded a few times. The CDR3 loop reads CASSLKGQADNEKLFF. The CDR3 DNA reads as TGTGCCAGCAGCTTAAAAGGACAGGCGGATAATGAAAAACTGTTTTTT. The rearrangement joins TRBV7-9 to TRBJ1-4; TRBD1 aligns across 7 bases. V dropped 2 bases and J dropped 4; count of bases not matched to a gene: 7. The CDR3 spans 16 residues. CDR1 and CDR2 (germline): SEHNR, FQNEAQ (reference sequence). Full variable domain (outside the CDR3, taken from reference TRBV7-9 and TRBJ1-4): DTGVSQNPRHKITKRGQNVTFRCDPISEHNRLYWYRQTLGQGPEFLTYFQNEAQLEKSRLLSDRFSAERPKGSFSTLEIQRTEQGDSAMYLCASSLKGQADNEKLFFGSGTQLSVL.

This sequence joins TRBV10-3 and TRBJ1-1, with D perhaps matching TRBD1 (5 bases). The CDR3 is made up of 14 amino acids. Trimming took off 2 bases at V and 3 bases at J, with 10 bases between the two ends. CDR1 ENHRY and CDR2 SYGVKD come from the germline V gene. The CDR3 is CAISEAGVDTEAFF. The DNA for the CDR3 is TGTGCCATCAGTGAGGCGGGGGTTGACACTGAAGCTTTCTTT.

The gene calls are TRBV7-3 and TRBJ2-7, with TRBD1 matching over 7 bases. The CDR3 is 14 residues long. Germline CDR1 reads SGHTA; CDR2 reads FQGTGA. The V and J ends lost 3 bases and 3 bases, in that order; junction bases with no gene match: 5. The CDR3 sequence is CASSFHSGGYEQYF. The CDR3 coding sequence is TGTGCCAGCAGCTTCCATTCAGGGGGCTACGAGCAGTACTTC.

The chain couples TRBV19 to TRBJ1-3, with D perhaps TRBD1 (5 bases). Germline assignment: CDR1 LNHDA and CDR2 SQIVND (reference sequence). The CDR3 consists of 15 residues. The ends were cut back, 5 bases at V and 0 bases at J, with 11 bases in the middle. CDR3 sequence reads: CASSLGRGSGNTIYF. Written as DNA, the CDR3 is TGTGCCAGTAGTCTTGGTAGGGGCTCTGGAAACACCATATATTTT. Full variable domain (outside the CDR3, taken from reference TRBV19 and TRBJ1-3): DGGITQSPKYLFRKEGQNVTLSCEQNLNHDAMYWYRQDPGQGLRLIYYSQIVNDFQKGDIAEGYSVSREKKESFPLTVTSAQKNPTAFYLCASSLGRGSGNTIYFGEGSWLTVV.

The chain combines TRBV30 with TRBJ1-4; D is uncertain. The germline V gene has CDR1 GTSNPN and CDR2 SVGIG (reference sequence). The germline V and J ends were trimmed by 0 bases and 4 bases, with 12 bases remaining between them. The CDR3 consists of 15 residues. The chain's CDR3 is CAWSVEQRSNEKLFF. The CDR3 DNA reads TGTGCCTGGAGTGTAGAACAGCGGAGTAATGAAAAACTGTTTTTT.

The chain has TRBV18 and TRBJ2-7, with D hard to call. Per the germline V gene, CDR1 is KGHSH and CDR2 is LQKENI. V was clipped by 6 bases and J by 0 bases, with 6 bases between them. This CDR3 has 12 amino acids. CDR3 loop: CASSRISYEQYF. CDR3 DNA sequence: TGTGCCAGCTCGCGGATCTCCTACGAGCAGTACTTC.

The chain employs TRBV24-1 and TRBJ2-2; D is perhaps TRBD2 (5 bases). The CDR3 runs to 14 residues. V was pared by 5 bases and J by 5 bases, with 11 bases between. Germline loops: CDR1 KGHDR, CDR2 SFDVKD. In DNA form, the CDR3 reads TGTGCCACCAGTGTGGCTCCGGGGACCGGGGAGCTGTTTTTT. It is translated as CATSVAPGTGELFF.

The chain recombines TRBV7-2 with TRBJ2-1; 7 nucleotides align to TRBD2. Trimming cost V 4 bases and J 6 bases; bases outside gene matches: 9. The V gene's germline CDR1 is SGHTA and CDR2 FQGNSA. The length of the CDR3 is 15 residues. CDR3 loop: CASSSAGEPFNEQFF. In DNA, the CDR3 is TGTGCCAGCAGCTCCGCGGGGGAACCCTTCAATGAGCAGTTCTTC.

This rearrangement joins TRBV9 to TRBJ2-3, with D possibly being TRBD2 (5 bases). Germline lookup yields CDR1 SGDLS and CDR2 YYNGEE. The CDR3 sequence is 15 residues long. The V and J ends lost 1 base and 0 bases respectively, with 9 bases between them. Written as DNA, the CDR3 is TGTGCCAGCAGCGTATCGGGGTCTAGCACAGATACGCAGTATTTT. Translated, it gives CASSVSGSSTDTQYF.